These 20 T cell receptor beta chains came from one sample sequenced in a study of blood T cell repertoires in COVID-19. Measured with immunoSEQ multiplex PCR; TCRdb has only the in-frame clones, and not every one. This sample yields 11,000 to 15,000 clones, of which approximately 90% are seen a single time; 2.9% belongs to the top ten. The sequenced material came from peripheral blood. All receptors derive from a human donor in a cohort sampled during active COVID-19.

This sequence joins TRBV2 and TRBJ2-1; 7 bases agree with TRBD2. Trimming took 6 bases from V and 5 from J; bases not matched to a gene: 7. Germline lookup yields CDR1 SNHLY and CDR2 FYNNEI. CDR3 length: 14 residues. DNA for the CDR3: TGTGCCAGCAGATCAGCGGGACTCGACAATGAGCAGTTCTTC. It is translated as CASRSAGLDNEQFF.

This chain connects TRBV7-3 to TRBJ2-3; 14 nucleotides match TRBD2. CDR1 is SGHTA and CDR2 is FQGTGA in the germline V gene. Trimming at V came to 4 bases and at J to 8 bases, leaving 8 bases not matched to a gene. The CDR3 has 16 residues. The chain's CDR3 is CASSSGLAGDSGTQYF. The DNA of the CDR3 is TGTGCCAGCAGCTCGGGACTAGCGGGAGATTCGGGTACGCAGTATTTT.

The chain recombines TRBV24-1 with TRBJ2-1; D is ambiguous. Trimming left V 5 bases short and J 0 bases short, with 10 bases between. This CDR3 has 15 amino acids. The germline V gene encodes CDR1 KGHDR and CDR2 SFDVKD. The CDR3 DNA reads TGTGCCACCAGTGGAAACAGAAACTCCTACAATGAGCAGTTCTTC. This translates into CATSGNRNSYNEQFF.

V is TRBV19 and J is TRBJ1-1; no clear D. Germline V gene data show CDR1 as LNHDA and CDR2 as SQIVND (reference sequence). The ends were cut back, 3 bases at V and 2 bases at J, with 10 bases in the middle. CDR3 length equals 14 residues. The CDR3: CASSMVWANTEAFF. In DNA, the CDR3 is TGTGCCAGTAGTATGGTATGGGCAAACACTGAAGCTTTCTTT.

This chain links TRBV27 with TRBJ2-3; D is possibly TRBD1 (6 bases). CDR1 MNHEY and CDR2 SMNVEV come from the germline V gene (reference sequence). The CDR3 is 15 residues long. The ends were cut back, 3 bases at V and 6 bases at J, with 16 bases in the middle. CDR3 sequence: CASSLSNREWDTQYF. Here the CDR3 DNA reads TGTGCCAGCAGTTTGTCAAACAGGGAGTGGGATACGCAGTATTTT.

The V call is TRBV12-3 or TRBV12-4, the J call TRBJ2-1; 7 bases align to TRBD2. With 2 bases clipped from V and 13 bases from J, the junction kept 2 bases outside the gene matches. This CDR3 spans 11 amino acids. CDR3 loop: CASSLRGSQFF. The CDR3 DNA reads TGTGCCAGCAGTTTACGCGGGAGTCAGTTCTTC.

The V call is TRBV9, the J call TRBJ1-1; tentative D call: TRBD1 (5 bases). The CDR3 spans 14 residues. The V gene lost 3 bases and the J gene lost 1 base, with 10 bases spanning the gap. CDR1 and CDR2 (germline): SGDLS, YYNGEE. The CDR3 nucleotides read TGTGCCAGCAGCGCCCAAACAGGGAACACTGAAGCTTTCTTT. Protein product: CASSAQTGNTEAFF.

V gene TRBV5-1 combines with J gene TRBJ1-3; possibly TRBD1 for D (5 bases). This CDR3 has 16 residues. Germline-derived CDR1 and CDR2 are SGHRS and YFSETQ. The V and J ends lost 0 bases and 2 bases respectively, with 12 bases between them. CDR3 region: CASSLAGADPGNTIYF. The CDR3 nucleotides are TGCGCCAGCAGCTTGGCTGGGGCTGATCCTGGAAACACCATATATTTT.

As DNA, the CDR3 is TGTGCCAGCAGCTTATGGGGGGGTGAAAAACTGTTTTTT. Translation: CASSLWGGEKLFF. The chain couples TRBV11-2 to TRBJ1-4; tentative D call: TRBD1 (5 bases). Trimming took 2 bases from V and 7 from J, leaving 8 bases between them. From germline, CDR1 is SGHAT and CDR2 FQNNGV. This CDR3 is 13 amino acids long.

The chain has TRBV2 and TRBJ1-2; 7 bases line up with TRBD1. The germline gives CDR1 SNHLY, CDR2 FYNNEI. The CDR3 has 12 residues. Trimming cost V 1 base and J 8 bases; bases outside gene matches: 1. CDR3 sequence (DNA): TGTGCCAGCAGTGAAGTCAGGGGGGGCTACACCTTC. Residues: CASSEVRGGYTF.

V gene TRBV10-3 combines with J gene TRBJ1-2, with D possibly matching TRBD1 (5 bases). V was pared by 10 bases and J by 3 bases, with 12 bases between. The germline V gene has CDR1 ENHRY and CDR2 SYGVKD. This CDR3 has 12 amino acids. Here the CDR3 DNA reads TGTGCCACCACCAGGGATGACTATGGCTACACCTTC. Amino acid sequence: CATTRDDYGYTF.

This chain links TRBV7-2 with TRBJ2-1; tentative D call: TRBD2 (5 bases). Per the germline V gene, CDR1 is SGHTA and CDR2 is FQGNSA. The V end was cut by 1 base, the J end by 2 bases, with 9 bases between. This CDR3 has 15 amino acids. In DNA form, the CDR3 reads TGTGCCAGCAGCTTAGACCGGGGAGCCTACAATGAGCAGTTCTTC. Amino acids: CASSLDRGAYNEQFF. The full variable domain, rest sourced from reference TRBV7-2 and TRBJ2-1, is GAGVSQSPSNKVTEKGKDVELRCDPISGHTALYWYRQSLGQGLEFLIYFQGNSAPDKSGLPSDRFSAERTGGSVSTLTIQRTQQEDSAVYLCASSLDRGAYNEQFFGPGTRLTVL.

The V call is TRBV2, the J call TRBJ1-5; possible D gene TRBD1, 5 bases. This CDR3 is 15 amino acids long. V dropped 0 bases and J dropped 3 bases, with 9 bases sitting between them. CDR1 and CDR2 (germline): SNHLY, FYNNEI. DNA of the CDR3: TGTGCCAGCAGTGAAGCGGACATCCCCAATCAGCCCCAGCATTTT. It specifies CASSEADIPNQPQHF.

The V and J genes are TRBV10-3 and TRBJ2-3, with TRBD2 matching over 8 bases. Trimming took 6 bases from V and 6 from J; bases not matched to a gene: 17. In germline, CDR1 is ENHRY, CDR2 SYGVKD. The CDR3 totals 17 residues. The CDR3 loop reads CAIRGATSAQSTDTQYF. Here the CDR3 DNA reads TGTGCCATCAGAGGAGCGACTAGCGCCCAATCAACGGATACGCAGTATTTT.

The DNA for the CDR3 is TGCAGCGTGGGGACTCGAACCTACGAGCAGTACTTC. Protein product: CSVGTRTYEQYF. The rearrangement links TRBV29-1 to TRBJ2-7; D is possibly TRBD2 (6 bases). The CDR3 is 12 amino acids. Per germline, CDR1 SQVTM and CDR2 ANQGSEA. The germline V and J ends were trimmed by 6 bases and 2 bases, with 11 bases remaining between them.

The chain has TRBV6-6 and TRBJ2-7; TRBD2 agrees at 10 bases. The CDR3 extends over 14 amino acids. Germline lookup yields CDR1 MNHNY and CDR2 SVGAGI (reference sequence). V shed 5 bases and J 3 bases; nucleotides not matched to a gene: 4. Written as DNA, the CDR3 is TGTGCCAGCAGTAGGGGGACTAGCGACTACGAGCAGTACTTC. Amino acid sequence: CASSRGTSDYEQYF.

The V gene is TRBV19, the J gene TRBJ1-1, with TRBD1 as a possible D gene (6 bases). Germline CDR1 is LNHDA and CDR2 is SQIVND (reference sequence). The CDR3 contains 14 residues. V shed 6 bases and J shed 0 bases, with 11 bases lying between them. The CDR3, as DNA: TGTGCCAGTAGCACGGACAGCATGAACACTGAAGCTTTCTTT. This translates into CASSTDSMNTEAFF.

This clone was observed once. This rearrangement joins TRBV4-3 to TRBJ2-7; 7 positions match TRBD2. The length of the CDR3 is 16 residues. With V trimmed by 1 base and J by 0 bases, 6 bases remained unmatched. In germline, CDR1 is LGHNA, CDR2 YSLEER. The CDR3 DNA sequence: TGCGCCAGCAGCCAAGTCTTCGGGACTACCTCCTACGAGCAGTACTTC. This encodes CASSQVFGTTSYEQYF.

V gene TRBV11-2 combines with J gene TRBJ2-7; 7 nucleotides align to TRBD1. J was trimmed by 4 bases and V by 5 bases; bases with no gene match: 8. The germline gives CDR1 SGHAT, CDR2 FQNNGV. The CDR3 extends over 14 amino acids. CDR3 sequence (DNA): TGTGCCAGCAGCATCCCCGACAGGGCTTACGAGCAGTACTTC. This gives the protein CASSIPDRAYEQYF.

The V and J genes are TRBV14 and TRBJ2-2, with 7 bases aligning to TRBD1. CDR3 length: 15 amino acids. CDR1 and CDR2 from the germline V gene are SGHDN and FVKESK. Trimming at V came to 0 bases and at J to 6 bases, leaving 4 bases not matched to a gene. CDR3: CASSQETGTAGELFF. The CDR3 DNA reads TGTGCCAGCAGCCAAGAAACCGGGACAGCCGGGGAGCTGTTTTTT.